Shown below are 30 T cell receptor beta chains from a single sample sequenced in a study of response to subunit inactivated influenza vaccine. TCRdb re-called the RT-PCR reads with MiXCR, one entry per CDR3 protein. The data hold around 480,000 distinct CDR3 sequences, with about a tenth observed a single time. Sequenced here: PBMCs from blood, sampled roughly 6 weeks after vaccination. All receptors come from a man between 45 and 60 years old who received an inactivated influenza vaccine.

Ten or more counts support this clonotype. Here the CDR3 reads CASSYAVNEQFF. Here the CDR3 DNA reads TGTGCCAGCAGTTACGCAGTTAACGAGCAGTTCTTC. The chain recombines TRBV6-2 or TRBV6-3 with TRBJ2-1, with no clear D. The CDR3 loop spans 12 amino acids. Germline V lookup: CDR1 MNHEY, CDR2 SVGEGT. The germline V and J ends were trimmed by 2 bases and 10 bases, with 9 bases remaining between them.

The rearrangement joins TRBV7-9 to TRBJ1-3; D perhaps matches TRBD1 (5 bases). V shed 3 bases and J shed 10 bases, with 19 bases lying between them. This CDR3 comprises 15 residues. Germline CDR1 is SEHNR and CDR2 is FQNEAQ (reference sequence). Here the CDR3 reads CASSFERLSGGTIYF. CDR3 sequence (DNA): TGTGCCAGCAGCTTTGAACGTCTCTCGGGGGGGACCATATATTTT.

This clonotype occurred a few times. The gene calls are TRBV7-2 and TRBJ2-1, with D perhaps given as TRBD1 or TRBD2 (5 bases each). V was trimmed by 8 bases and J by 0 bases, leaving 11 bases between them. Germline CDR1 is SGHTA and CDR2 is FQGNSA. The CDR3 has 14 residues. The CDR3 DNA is TGTGCCAGCTCCAGGGAGAGCTCCTACAATGAGCAGTTCTTC. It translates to CASSRESSYNEQFF. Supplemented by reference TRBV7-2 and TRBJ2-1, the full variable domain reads GAGVSQSPSNKVTEKGKDVELRCDPISGHTALYWYRQSLGQGLEFLIYFQGNSAPDKSGLPSDRFSAERTGGSVSTLTIQRTQQEDSAVYLCASSRESSYNEQFFGPGTRLTVL.

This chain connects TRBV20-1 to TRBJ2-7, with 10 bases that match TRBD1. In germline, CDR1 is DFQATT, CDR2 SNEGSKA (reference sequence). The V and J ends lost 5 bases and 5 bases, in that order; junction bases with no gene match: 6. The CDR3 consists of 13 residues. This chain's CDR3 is CSADRGRFNEQYF. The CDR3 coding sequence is TGCAGTGCTGACAGGGGGCGTTTTAACGAGCAGTACTTC.

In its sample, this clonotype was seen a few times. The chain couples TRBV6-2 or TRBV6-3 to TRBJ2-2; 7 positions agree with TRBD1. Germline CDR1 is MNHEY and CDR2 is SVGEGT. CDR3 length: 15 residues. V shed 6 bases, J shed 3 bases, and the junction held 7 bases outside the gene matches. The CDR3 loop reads CASRDPGQHTGELFF. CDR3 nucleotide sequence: TGTGCCAGCAGAGATCCGGGACAGCACACCGGGGAGCTGTTTTTT.

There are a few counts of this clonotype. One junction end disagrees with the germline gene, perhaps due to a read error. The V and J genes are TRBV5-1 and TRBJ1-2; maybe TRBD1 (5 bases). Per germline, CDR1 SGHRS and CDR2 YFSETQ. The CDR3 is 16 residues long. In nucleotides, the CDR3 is TGCGCCAGCAGCCAAGAAGGGCAGGGTTTTAACCATGGCTACACCTTC. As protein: CASSQEGQGFNHGYTF.

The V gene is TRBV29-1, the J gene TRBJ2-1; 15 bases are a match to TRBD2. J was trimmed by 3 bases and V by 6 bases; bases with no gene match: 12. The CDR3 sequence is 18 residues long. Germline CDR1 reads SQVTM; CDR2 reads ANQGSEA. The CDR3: CSVTPGLAGGGFYNEQFF. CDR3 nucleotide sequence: TGCAGCGTGACCCCGGGACTAGCGGGAGGAGGCTTCTACAATGAGCAGTTCTTC.

DNA of the CDR3: TGTGCCAGCAGCTTAGATGGGGGTCTCACAGATACGCAGTATTTT. Residues: CASSLDGGLTDTQYF. The genes are TRBV7-6 and TRBJ2-3; D is tentatively TRBD1 or TRBD2 (5 bases each). Trimming removed 1 base from V and 2 bases from J, with 10 bases in between. Germline CDR1 and CDR2: SGHVS and FNYEAQ. The CDR3 covers 15 residues.

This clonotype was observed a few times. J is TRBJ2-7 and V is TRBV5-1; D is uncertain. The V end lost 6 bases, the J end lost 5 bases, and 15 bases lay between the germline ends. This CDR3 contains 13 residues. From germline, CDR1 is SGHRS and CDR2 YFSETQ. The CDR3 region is CASTQTPGDEQYF. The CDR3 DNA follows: TGCGCCAGCACCCAGACTCCAGGCGACGAGCAGTACTTC.

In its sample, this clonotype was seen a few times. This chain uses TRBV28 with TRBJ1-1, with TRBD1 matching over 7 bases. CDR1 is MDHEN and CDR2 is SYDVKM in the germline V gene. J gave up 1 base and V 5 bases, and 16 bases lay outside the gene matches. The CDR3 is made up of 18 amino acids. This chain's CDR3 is CASSQRQGARRKNTEAFF. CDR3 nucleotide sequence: TGTGCCAGCAGTCAGAGACAGGGAGCGAGGAGAAAGAACACTGAAGCTTTCTTT.

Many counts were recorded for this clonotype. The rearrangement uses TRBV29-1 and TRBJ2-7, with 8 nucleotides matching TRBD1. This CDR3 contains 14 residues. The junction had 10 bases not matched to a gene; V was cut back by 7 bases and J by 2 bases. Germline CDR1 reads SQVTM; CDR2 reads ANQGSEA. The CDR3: CSAGTGQGPYEQYF. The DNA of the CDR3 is TGCAGCGCCGGAACCGGACAGGGTCCCTACGAGCAGTACTTC.

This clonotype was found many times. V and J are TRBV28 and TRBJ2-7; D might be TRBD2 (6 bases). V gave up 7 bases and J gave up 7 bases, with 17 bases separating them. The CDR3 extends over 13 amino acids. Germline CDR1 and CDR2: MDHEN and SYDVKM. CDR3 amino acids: CASNPTGVKEQYF. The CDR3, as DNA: TGTGCCAGCAACCCTACGGGAGTCAAGGAGCAGTACTTC.

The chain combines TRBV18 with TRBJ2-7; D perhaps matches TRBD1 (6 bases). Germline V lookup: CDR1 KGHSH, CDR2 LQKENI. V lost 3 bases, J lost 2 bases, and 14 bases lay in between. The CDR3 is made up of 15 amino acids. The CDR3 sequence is CASSPGQTATYEQYF. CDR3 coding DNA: TGTGCCAGCTCACCGGGACAAACTGCAACCTACGAGCAGTACTTC. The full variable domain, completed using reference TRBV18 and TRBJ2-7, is NAGVMQNPRHLVRRRGQEARLRCSPMKGHSHVYWYRQLPEEGLKFMVYLQKENIIDESGMPKERFSAEFPKEGPSILRIQQVVRGDSAAYFCASSPGQTATYEQYFGPGTRLTVT.

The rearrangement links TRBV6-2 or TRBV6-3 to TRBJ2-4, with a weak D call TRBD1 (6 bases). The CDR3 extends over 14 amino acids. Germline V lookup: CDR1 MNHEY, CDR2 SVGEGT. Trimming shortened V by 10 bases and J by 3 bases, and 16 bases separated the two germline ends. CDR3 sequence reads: CAISQGYGKNIQYF. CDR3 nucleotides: TGTGCCATATCCCAGGGGTATGGCAAAAACATTCAGTACTTC.

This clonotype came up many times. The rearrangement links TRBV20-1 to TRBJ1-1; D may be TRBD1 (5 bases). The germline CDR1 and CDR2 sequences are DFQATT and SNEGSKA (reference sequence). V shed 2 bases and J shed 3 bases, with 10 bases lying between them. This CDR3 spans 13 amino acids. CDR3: CSARRGLHTEAFF. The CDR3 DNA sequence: TGCAGTGCTAGACGGGGCCTTCACACTGAAGCTTTCTTT.

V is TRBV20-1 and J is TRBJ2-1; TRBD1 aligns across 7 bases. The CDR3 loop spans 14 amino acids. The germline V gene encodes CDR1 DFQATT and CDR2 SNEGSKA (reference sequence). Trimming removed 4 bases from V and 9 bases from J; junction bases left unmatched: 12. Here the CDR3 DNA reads TGCAGTGCTACCCAATCGACAGGGCCTGGTGAGCAGTTCTTC. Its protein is CSATQSTGPGEQFF.

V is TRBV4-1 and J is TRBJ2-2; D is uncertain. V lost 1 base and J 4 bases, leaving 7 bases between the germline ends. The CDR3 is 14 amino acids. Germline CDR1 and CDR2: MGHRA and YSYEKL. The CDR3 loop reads CASSQVGFTGELFF. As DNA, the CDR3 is TGCGCCAGCAGCCAAGTTGGCTTCACCGGGGAGCTGTTTTTT.

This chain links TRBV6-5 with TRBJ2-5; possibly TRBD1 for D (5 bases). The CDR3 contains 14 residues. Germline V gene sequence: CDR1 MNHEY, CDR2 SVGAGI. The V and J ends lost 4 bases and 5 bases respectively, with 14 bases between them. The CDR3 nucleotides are TGTGCCAGCAGTTCCCCAGGGATGGGGGAGACCCAGTACTTC. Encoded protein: CASSSPGMGETQYF.

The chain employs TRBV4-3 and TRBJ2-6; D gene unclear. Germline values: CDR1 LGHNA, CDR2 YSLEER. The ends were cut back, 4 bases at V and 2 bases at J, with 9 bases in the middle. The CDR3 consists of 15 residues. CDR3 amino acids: CASSPILAGANVLTF. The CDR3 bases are TGCGCCAGCAGCCCGATCCTGGCTGGGGCCAACGTCCTGACTTTC.

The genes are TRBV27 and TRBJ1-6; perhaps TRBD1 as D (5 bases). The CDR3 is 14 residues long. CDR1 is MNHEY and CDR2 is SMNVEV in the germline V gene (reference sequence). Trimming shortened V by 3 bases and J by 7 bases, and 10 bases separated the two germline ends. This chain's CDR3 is CASSFPGPNSPLHF. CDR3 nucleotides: TGTGCCAGCAGTTTCCCAGGGCCCAATTCACCCCTCCACTTT.

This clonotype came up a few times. The CDR3 is CASSYSYRSAGYEQYF. The CDR3 coding sequence is TGTGCCAGCAGTTACTCATATAGAAGCGCAGGCTACGAGCAGTACTTC. The chain has TRBV6-5 and TRBJ2-7; no definite D call. V lost 0 bases to trimming and J lost 3 bases, with 15 bases between them. This CDR3 is built from 16 residues. CDR1 is MNHEY, CDR2 SVGAGI, per germline.

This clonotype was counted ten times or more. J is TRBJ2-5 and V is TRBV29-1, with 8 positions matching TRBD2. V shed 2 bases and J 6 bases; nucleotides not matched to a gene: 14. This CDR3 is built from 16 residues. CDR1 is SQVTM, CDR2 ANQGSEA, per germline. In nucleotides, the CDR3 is TGCAGCGTTGAACCCAATACGGGGGGGCCCAGCCAGACCCAGTACTTC. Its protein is CSVEPNTGGPSQTQYF.

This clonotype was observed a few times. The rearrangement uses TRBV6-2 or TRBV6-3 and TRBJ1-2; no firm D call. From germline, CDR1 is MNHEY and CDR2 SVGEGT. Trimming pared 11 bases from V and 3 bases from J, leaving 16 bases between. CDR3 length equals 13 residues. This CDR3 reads CALSVSEDYGYTF. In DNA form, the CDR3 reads TGTGCCTTATCAGTCTCAGAGGACTATGGCTACACCTTC.

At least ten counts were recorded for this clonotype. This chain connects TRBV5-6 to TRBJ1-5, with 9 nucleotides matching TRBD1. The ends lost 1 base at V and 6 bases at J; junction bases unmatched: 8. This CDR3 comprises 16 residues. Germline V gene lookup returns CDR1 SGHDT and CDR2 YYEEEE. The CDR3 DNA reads TGTGCCAGCAGCTTGTGGGGACAGGGTTTGGCTCAGCCCCAGCATTTT. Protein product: CASSLWGQGLAQPQHF.

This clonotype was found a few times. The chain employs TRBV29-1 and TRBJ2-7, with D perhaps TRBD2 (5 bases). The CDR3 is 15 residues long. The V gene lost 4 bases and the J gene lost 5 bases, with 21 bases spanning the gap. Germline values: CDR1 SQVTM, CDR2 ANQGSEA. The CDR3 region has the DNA TGCAGCGTTGTCCTGAGCCCGGGGTTCCCTGACGAGCAGTACTTC. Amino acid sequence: CSVVLSPGFPDEQYF.

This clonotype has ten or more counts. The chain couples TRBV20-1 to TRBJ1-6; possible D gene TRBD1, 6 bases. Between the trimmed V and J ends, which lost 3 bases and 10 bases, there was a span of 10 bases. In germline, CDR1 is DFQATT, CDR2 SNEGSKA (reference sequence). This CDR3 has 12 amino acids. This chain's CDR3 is CSARDRGSPLHF. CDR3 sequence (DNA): TGCAGTGCTAGGGACAGAGGATCACCCCTCCACTTT.

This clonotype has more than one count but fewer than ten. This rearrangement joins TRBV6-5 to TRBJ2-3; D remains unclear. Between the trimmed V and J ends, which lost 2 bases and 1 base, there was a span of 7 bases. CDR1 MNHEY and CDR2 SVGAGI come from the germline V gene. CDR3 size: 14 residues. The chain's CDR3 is CASSYGMGTDTQYF. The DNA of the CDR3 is TGTGCCAGCAGTTACGGGATGGGCACAGATACGCAGTATTTT.

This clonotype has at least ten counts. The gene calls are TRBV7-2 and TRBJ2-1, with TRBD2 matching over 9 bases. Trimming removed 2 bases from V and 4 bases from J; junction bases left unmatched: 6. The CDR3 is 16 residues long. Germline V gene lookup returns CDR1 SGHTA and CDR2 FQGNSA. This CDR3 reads CASSLSYGLAYNEQFF. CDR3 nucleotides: TGTGCCAGCAGCTTATCGTATGGACTAGCGTACAATGAGCAGTTCTTC.

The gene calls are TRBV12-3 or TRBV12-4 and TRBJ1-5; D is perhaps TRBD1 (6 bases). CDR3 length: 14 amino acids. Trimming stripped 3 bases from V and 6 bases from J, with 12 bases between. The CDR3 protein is CASSLRGGSQPQHF. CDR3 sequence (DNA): TGTGCCAGCAGTTTGAGGGGGGGTAGTCAGCCCCAGCATTTT.

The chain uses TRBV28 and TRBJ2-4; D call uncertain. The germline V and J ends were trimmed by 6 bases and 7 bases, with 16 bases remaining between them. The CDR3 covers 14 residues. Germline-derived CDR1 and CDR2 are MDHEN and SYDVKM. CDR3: CASSHRARTNIQYF. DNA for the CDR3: TGTGCCAGCAGCCACCGGGCCCGCACGAACATTCAGTACTTC.